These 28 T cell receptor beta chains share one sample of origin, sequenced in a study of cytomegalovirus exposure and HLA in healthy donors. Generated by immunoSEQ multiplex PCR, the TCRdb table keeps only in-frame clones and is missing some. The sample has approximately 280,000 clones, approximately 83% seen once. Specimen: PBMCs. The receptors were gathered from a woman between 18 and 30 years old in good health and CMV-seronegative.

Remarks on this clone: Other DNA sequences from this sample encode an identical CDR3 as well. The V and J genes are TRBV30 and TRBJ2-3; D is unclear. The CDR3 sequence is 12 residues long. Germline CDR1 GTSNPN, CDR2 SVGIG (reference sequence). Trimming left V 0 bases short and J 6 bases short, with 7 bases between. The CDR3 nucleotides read TGTGCCTGGAGTGTACTTGCCGATACGCAGTATTTT. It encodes CAWSVLADTQYF.

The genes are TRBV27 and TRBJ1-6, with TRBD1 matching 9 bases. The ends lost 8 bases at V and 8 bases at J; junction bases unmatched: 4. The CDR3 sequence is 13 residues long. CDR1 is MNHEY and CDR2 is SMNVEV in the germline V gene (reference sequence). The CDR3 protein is CASARDRDSPLHF. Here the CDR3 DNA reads TGTGCCAGCGCCCGGGACAGGGATTCACCCCTCCACTTT.

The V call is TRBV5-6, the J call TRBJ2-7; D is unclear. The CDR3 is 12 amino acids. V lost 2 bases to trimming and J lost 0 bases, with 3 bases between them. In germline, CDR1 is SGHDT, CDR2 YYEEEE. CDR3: CASSFVSYEQYF. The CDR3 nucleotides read TGTGCCAGCAGCTTCGTCTCCTACGAGCAGTACTTC.

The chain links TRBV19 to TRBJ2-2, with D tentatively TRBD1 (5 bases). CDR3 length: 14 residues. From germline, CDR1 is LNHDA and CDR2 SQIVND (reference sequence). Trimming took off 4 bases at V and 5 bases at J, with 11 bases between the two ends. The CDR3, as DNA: TGTGCCAGTAGTAGGACACTTAAGACCGGGGAGCTGTTTTTT. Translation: CASSRTLKTGELFF.

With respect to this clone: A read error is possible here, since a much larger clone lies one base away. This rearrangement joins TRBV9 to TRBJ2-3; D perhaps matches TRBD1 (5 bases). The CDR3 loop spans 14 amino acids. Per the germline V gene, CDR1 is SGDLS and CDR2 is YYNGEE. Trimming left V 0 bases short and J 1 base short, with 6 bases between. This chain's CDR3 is CASSVVGGTDTQYF. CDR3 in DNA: TGTGCCAGCAGCGTAGTAGGGGGCACAGATACGCAGTATTTT.

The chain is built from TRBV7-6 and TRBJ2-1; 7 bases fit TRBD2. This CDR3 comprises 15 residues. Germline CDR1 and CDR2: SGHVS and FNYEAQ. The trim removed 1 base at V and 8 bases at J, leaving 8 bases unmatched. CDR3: CASSLVAGEYDEQFF. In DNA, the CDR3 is TGTGCCAGCAGCTTAGTCGCGGGAGAGTATGATGAGCAGTTCTTC. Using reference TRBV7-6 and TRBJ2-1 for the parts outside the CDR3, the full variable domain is GAGVSQSPRYKVTKRGQDVALRCDPISGHVSLYWYRQALGQGPEFLTYFNYEAQQDKSGLPNDRFSAERPEGSISTLTIQRTEQRDSAMYRCASSLVAGEYDEQFFGPGTRLTVL.

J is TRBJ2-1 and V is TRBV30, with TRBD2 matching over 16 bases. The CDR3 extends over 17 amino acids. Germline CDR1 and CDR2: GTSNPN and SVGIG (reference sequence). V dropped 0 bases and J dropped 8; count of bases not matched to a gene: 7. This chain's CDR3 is CAWSVGTSGGARYEQFF. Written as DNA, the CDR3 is TGTGCCTGGAGTGTAGGGACTAGCGGGGGGGCTCGCTATGAGCAGTTCTTC.

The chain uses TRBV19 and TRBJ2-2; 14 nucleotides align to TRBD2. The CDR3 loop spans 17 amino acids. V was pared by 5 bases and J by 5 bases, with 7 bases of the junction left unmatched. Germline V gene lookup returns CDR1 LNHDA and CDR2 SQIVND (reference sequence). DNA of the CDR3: TGTGCCAGTAGTCCACCGGGACTAGCGGGAGTTACCGGGGAGCTGTTTTTT. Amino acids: CASSPPGLAGVTGELFF.

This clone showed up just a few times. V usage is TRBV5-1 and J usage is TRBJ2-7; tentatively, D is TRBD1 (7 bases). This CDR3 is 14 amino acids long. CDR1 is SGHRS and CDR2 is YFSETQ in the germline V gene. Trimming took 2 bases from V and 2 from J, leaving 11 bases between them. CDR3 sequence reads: CASSFAGQTYEQYF. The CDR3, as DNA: TGCGCCAGCAGCTTCGCGGGACAGACCTACGAGCAGTACTTC.

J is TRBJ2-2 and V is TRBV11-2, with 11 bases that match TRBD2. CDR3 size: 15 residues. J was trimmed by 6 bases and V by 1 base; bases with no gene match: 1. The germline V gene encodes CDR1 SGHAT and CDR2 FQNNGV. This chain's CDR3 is CASSLGGLAAGELFF. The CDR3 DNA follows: TGTGCCAGCAGCTTAGGGGGACTAGCGGCCGGGGAGCTGTTTTTT. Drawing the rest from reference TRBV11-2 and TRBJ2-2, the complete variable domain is EAGVAQSPRYKIIEKRQSVAFWCNPISGHATLYWYQQILGQGPKLLIQFQNNGVVDDSQLPKDRFSAERLKGVDSTLKIQPAKLEDSAVYLCASSLGGLAAGELFFGEGSRLTVL.

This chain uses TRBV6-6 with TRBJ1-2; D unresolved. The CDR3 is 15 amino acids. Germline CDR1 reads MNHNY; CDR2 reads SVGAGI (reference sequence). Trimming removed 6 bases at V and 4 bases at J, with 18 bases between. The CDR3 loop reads CASSHAGLTVYGYTF. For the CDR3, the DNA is TGTGCCAGCAGCCACGCAGGCTTAACCGTCTATGGCTACACCTTC.

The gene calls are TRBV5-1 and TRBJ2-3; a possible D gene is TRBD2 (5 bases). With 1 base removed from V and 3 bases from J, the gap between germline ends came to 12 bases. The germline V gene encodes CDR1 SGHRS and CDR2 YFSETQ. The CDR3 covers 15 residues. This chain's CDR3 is CASSLLRTATDTQYF. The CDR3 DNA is TGCGCCAGCAGCTTGCTAAGGACTGCGACAGATACGCAGTATTTT.

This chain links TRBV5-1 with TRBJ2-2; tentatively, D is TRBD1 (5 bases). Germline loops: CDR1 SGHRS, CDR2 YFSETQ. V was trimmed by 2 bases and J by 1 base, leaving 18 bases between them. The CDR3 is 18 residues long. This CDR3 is CASSFTPSRAQNTGELFF. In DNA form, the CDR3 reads TGCGCCAGCAGCTTCACGCCCAGCAGGGCCCAGAACACCGGGGAGCTGTTTTTT.

For the CDR3, the DNA is TGTGCCAGCAGTTACTCGAACGGAGACACTGAAGCTTTCTTT. The encoded protein is CASSYSNGDTEAFF. The chain joins TRBV6-5 to TRBJ1-1; D is unclear. Germline values: CDR1 MNHEY, CDR2 SVGAGI. The CDR3 runs to 14 residues. V lost 0 bases and J lost 3, with 8 bases in between.

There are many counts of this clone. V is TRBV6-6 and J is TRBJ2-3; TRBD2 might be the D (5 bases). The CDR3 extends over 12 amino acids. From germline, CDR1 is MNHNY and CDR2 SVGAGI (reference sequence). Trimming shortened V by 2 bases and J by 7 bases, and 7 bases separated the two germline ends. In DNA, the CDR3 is TGTGCCAGCAGTTACCCGGGAAATACGCAGTATTTT. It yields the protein CASSYPGNTQYF.

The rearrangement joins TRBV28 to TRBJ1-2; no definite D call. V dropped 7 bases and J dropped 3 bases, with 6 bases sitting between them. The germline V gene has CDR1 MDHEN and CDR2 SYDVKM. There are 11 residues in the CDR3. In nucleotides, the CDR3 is TGTGCCAGCACTGGAGACTATGGCTACACCTTC. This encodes CASTGDYGYTF.

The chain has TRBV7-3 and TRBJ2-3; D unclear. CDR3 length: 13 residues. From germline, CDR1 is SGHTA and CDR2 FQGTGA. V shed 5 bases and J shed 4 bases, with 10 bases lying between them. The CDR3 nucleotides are TGTGCCAGCAGCCCCCAGAATGCAGATACGCAGTATTTT. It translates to CASSPQNADTQYF.

The chain's CDR3 is CASSYPGTDTQYF. The CDR3 DNA follows: TGTGCCAGCAGTTACCCGGGCACAGATACGCAGTATTTT. V and J are TRBV6-5 and TRBJ2-3; D is uncertain. This CDR3 has 13 amino acids. The germline gives CDR1 MNHEY, CDR2 SVGAGI. The V end lost 2 bases, the J end lost 1 base, and 4 bases lay between the germline ends.

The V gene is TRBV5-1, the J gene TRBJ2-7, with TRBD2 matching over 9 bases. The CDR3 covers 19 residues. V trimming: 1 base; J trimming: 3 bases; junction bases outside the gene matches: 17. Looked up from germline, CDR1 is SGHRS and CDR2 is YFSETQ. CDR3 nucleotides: TGCGCCAGCAGCTTGCCGCCCCCCGGGCGGGAGGGGGGGTTCTACGAGCAGTACTTC. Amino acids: CASSLPPPGREGGFYEQYF.

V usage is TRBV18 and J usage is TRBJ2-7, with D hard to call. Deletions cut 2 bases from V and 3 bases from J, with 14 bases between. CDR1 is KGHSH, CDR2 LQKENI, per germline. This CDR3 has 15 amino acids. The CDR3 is CASSPAGRLGYEQYF. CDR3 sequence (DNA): TGTGCCAGCTCACCAGCCGGCAGGTTAGGCTACGAGCAGTACTTC.

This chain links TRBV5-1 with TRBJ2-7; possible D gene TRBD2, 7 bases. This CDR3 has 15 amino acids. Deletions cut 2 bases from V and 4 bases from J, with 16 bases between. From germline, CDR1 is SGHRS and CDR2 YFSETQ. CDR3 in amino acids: CASSLLYGGAYEQYF. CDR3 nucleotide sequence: TGCGCCAGCAGCTTATTATATGGGGGGGCTTACGAGCAGTACTTC.

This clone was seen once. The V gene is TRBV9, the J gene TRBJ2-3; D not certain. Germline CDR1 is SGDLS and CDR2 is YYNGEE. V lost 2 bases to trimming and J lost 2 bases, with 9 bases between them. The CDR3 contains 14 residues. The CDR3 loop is CASSVGSDTDTQYF. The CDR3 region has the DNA TGTGCCAGCAGCGTCGGCAGCGACACAGATACGCAGTATTTT. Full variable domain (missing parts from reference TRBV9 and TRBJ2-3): DSGVTQTPKHLITATGQRVTLRCSPRSGDLSVYWYQQSLDQGLQFLIQYYNGEERAKGNILERFSAQQFPDLHSELNLSSLELGDSALYFCASSVGSDTDTQYFGPGTRLTVL.

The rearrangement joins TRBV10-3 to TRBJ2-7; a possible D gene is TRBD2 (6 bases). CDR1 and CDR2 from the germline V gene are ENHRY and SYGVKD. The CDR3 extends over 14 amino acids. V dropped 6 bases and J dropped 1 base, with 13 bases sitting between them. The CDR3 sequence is CAIREGGGSYEQYF. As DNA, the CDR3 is TGTGCCATCAGGGAGGGAGGAGGGTCCTACGAGCAGTACTTC.

The CDR3 DNA reads TGCAGCGCCGGGGAGTCTAGCGGGAGGTTCTACAATGAGCAGTTCTTC. Its translation: CSAGESSGRFYNEQFF. The chain has TRBV29-1 and TRBJ2-1, with 11 positions matching TRBD2. The CDR3 runs 16 residues. CDR1 is SQVTM, CDR2 ANQGSEA, per germline. The V segment lost 7 bases and the J segment 3 bases; nucleotides outside the gene matches: 11.

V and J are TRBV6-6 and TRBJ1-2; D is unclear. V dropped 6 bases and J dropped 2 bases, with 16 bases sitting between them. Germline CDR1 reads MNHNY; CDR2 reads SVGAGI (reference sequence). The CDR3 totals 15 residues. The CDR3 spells CASSNPPDWNYGYTF. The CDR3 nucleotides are TGTGCCAGCAGCAACCCTCCGGACTGGAACTATGGCTACACCTTC.

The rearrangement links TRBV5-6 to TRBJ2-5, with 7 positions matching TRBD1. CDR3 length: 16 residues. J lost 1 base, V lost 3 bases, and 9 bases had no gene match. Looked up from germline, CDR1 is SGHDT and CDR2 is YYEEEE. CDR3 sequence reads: CASSSAEQGFQETQYF. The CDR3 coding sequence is TGTGCCAGCAGCTCCGCCGAACAGGGGTTCCAAGAGACCCAGTACTTC.

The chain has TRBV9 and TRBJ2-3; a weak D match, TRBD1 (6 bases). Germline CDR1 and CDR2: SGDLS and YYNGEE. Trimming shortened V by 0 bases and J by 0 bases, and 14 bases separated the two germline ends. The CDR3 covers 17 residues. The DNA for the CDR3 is TGTGCCAGCAGCGTAGAACCAGGGGCCTCTAGCACAGATACGCAGTATTTT. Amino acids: CASSVEPGASSTDTQYF.

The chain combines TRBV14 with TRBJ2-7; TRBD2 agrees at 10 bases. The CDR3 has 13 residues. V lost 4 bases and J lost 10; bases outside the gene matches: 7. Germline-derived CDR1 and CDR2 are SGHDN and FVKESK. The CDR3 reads CASSPPASGRQYF. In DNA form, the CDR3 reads TGTGCCAGCAGCCCACCCGCTAGCGGGAGACAGTACTTC. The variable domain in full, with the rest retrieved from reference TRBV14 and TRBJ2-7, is EAGVTQFPSHSVIEKGQTVTLRCDPISGHDNLYWYRRVMGKEIKFLLHFVKESKQDESGMPNNRFLAERTGGTYSTLKVQPAELEDSGVYFCASSPPASGRQYFGPGTRLTVT.